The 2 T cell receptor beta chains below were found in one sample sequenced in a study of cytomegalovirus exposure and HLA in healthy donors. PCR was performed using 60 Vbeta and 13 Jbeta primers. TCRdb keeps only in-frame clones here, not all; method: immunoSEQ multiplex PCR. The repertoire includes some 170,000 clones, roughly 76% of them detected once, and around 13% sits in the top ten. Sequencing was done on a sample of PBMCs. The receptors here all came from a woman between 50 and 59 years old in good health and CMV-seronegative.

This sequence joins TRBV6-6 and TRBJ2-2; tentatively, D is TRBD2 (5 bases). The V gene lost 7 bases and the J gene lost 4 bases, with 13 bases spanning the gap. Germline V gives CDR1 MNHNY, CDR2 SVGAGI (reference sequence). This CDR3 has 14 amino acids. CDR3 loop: CASTHTGVTGELFF. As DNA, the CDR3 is TGTGCCAGCACTCACACCGGGGTCACCGGGGAGCTGTTTTTT.

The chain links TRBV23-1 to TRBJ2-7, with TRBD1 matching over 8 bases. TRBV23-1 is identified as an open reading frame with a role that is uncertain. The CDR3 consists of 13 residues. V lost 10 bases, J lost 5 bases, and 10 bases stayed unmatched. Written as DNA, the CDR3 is TGCGCCACCACCGGGACAGGAGGAGACGAGCAGTACTTC. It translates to CATTGTGGDEQYF.